The clone carrying this T cell receptor beta chain was found a few times. Its cognate antigen is unknown. Extracted total RNA amounted to at least 5.5 micrograms for each sample. Through a sample-barcoded 5' primer and a J-beta primer mix, a second PCR was run for 7 to 11 cycles. All samples yielded 2.5 million or more CDR3-containing paired-end reads. TCRdb reprocessed the 5' RACE reads via MiXCR and lists one record per CDR3 protein. Counted here are approximately 1,700,000 distinct CDR3 sequences, 35% to 50% occurring once; the ten biggest clones make up roughly 24%. The sample comes from a study of blood T cells in healthy people across ages. Whole-study findings and limits: Lack of knowledge of donor CMV status possibly confounded expanded clonotype changes. Significant beta diversity loss was already apparent by age roughly 44, declining roughly linearly.

The sequenced material came from blood. The source of this sequence is a human donor in good health.

The CDR3 loop is CASSYQTGEDGELFF. The CDR3 DNA sequence: TGTGCCAGCAGTTACCAGACGGGGGAGGACGGGGAGCTGTTTTTT. The rearrangement joins TRBV6-5 to TRBJ2-2; possibly TRBD2 for D (6 bases). V was pared by 2 bases and J by 7 bases, with 14 bases between. CDR1 MNHEY and CDR2 SVGAGI come from the germline V gene. The CDR3 runs 15 residues.